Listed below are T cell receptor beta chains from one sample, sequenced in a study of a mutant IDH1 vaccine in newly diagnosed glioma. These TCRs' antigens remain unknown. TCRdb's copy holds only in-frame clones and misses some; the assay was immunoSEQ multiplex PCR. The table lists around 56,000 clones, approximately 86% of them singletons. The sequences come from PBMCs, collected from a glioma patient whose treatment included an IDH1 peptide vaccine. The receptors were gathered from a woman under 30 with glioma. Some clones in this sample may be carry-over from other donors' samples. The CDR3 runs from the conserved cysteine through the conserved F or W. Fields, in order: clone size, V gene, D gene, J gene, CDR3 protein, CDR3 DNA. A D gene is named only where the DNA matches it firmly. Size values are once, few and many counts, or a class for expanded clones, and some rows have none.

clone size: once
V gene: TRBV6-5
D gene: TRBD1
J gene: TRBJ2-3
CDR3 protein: CASHRGLGDTQYF
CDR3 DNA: TGTGCCAGCCACAGGGGGCTGGGAGATACGCAGTATTTT

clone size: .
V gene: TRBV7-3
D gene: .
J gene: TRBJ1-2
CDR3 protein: CASSLNGGAGYTF
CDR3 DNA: TGTGCCAGCAGCTTAAATGGGGGGGCTGGCTACACCTTC

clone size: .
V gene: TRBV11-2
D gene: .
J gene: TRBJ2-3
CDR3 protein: CASSSTNPVKQYF
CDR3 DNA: TGTGCCAGCAGCTCGACTAACCCCGTTAAGCAGTATTTT

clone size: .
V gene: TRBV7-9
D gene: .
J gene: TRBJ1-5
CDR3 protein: CASSFFPGQPQHF
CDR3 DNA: TGTGCCAGCAGCTTTTTTCCCGGTCAGCCCCAGCATTTT

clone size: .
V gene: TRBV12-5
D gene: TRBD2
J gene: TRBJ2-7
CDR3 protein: CASGFEGRGEQYF
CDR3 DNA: TGTGCTAGTGGTTTTGAAGGGAGGGGCGAGCAGTACTTC

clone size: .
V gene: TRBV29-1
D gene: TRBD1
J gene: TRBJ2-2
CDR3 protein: CSAKGTGAGELFF
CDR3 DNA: TGCAGCGCCAAAGGGACAGGGGCCGGGGAGCTGTTTTTT

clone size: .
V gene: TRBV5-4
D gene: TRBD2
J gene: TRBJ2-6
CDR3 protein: CASSWRGLRSGANVLTF
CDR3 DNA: TGTGCCAGCAGCTGGAGGGGACTACGCTCTGGGGCCAACGTCCTGACTTTC

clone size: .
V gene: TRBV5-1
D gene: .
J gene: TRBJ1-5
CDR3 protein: CASSLGGPHQPQHF
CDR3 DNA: TGCGCCAGCAGCTTGGGGGGGCCCCATCAGCCCCAGCATTTT

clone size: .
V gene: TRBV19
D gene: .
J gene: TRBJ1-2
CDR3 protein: CASSKGGQGYTF
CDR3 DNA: TGTGCCAGTAGTAAAGGAGGGCAGGGCTACACCTTC

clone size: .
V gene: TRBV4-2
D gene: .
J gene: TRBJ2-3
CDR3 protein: CASSPLADASTDTQYF
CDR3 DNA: TGTGCCAGCAGCCCTTTAGCGGATGCTAGCACAGATACGCAGTATTTT

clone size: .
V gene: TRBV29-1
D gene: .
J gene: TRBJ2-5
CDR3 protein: CSDADGAKETQYF
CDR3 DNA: TGCAGCGACGCGGACGGGGCCAAAGAGACCCAGTACTTC

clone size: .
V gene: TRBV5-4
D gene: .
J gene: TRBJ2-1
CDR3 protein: CASSSLGISNEQFF
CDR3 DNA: TGTGCCAGCAGCTCCCTAGGGATCTCAAATGAGCAGTTCTTC

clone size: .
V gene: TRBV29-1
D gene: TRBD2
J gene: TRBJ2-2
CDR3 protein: CSVGGRSTGELFF
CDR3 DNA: TGCAGCGTAGGCGGGAGATCCACCGGGGAGCTGTTTTTT

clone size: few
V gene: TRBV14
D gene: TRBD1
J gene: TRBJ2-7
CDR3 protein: CASSRARDRRYEQYF
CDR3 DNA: TGTGCCAGCAGCCGTGCCCGGGACAGGAGATACGAGCAGTACTTC

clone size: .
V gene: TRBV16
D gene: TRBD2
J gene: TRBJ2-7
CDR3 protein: CASSQFGTSYEQYF
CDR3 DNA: TGTGCCAGCAGCCAATTCGGGACTAGTTACGAGCAGTACTTC

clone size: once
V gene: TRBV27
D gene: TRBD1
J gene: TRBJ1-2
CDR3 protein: CASSLSRGHSYGYTF
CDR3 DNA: TGTGCCAGCAGTTTATCTAGGGGGCATAGCTATGGCTACACCTTC

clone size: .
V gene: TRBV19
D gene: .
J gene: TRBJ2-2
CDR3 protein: CASSPTGELFF
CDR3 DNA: TGTGCCAGTAGTCCGACCGGGGAGCTGTTTTTT

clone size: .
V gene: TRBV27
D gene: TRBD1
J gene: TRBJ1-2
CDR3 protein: CASSLSGTDYGYTF
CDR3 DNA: TGTGCCAGCAGTTTATCTGGGACAGATTATGGCTACACCTTC

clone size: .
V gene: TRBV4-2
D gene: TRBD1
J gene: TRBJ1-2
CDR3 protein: CASSQVRGPYYGYTF
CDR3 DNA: TGTGCCAGCAGCCAAGTCAGGGGGCCGTACTATGGCTACACCTTC

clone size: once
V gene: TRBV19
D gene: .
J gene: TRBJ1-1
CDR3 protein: CASSPRASNTEAFF
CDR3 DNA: TGTGCCAGTAGTCCCAGGGCCTCGAACACTGAAGCTTTCTTT

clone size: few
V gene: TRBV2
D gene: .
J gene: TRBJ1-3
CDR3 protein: CASSEPARGNTIYF
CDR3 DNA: TGTGCCAGCAGTGAACCCGCGCGAGGAAACACCATATATTTT

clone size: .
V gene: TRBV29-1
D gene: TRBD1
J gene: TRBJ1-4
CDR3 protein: CSAVEQGANEKLFF
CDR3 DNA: TGCAGCGCCGTAGAACAGGGGGCTAATGAAAAACTGTTTTTT

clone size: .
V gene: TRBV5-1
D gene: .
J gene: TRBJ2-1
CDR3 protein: CASSLDRASRGEQFF
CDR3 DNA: TGCGCCAGCAGCTTGGACAGGGCCTCCCGGGGTGAGCAGTTCTTC

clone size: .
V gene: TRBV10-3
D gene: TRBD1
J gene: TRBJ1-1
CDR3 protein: CAIHGTGNTEAFF
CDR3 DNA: TGTGCCATCCACGGGACAGGAAACACTGAAGCTTTCTTT

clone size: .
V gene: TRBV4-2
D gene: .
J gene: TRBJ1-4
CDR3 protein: CASSQDGQGWEKLFF
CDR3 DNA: TGTGCCAGCAGCCAAGACGGGCAGGGGTGGGAAAAACTGTTTTTT

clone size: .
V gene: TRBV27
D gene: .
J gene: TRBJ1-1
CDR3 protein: CASSFGGSETEAFF
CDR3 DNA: TGTGCCAGCAGTTTCGGAGGTTCGGAGACTGAAGCTTTCTTT

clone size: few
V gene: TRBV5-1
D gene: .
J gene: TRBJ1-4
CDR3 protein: CASRPGGARSNEKLFF
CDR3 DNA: TGCGCCAGCAGGCCAGGAGGAGCGCGGAGTAATGAAAAACTGTTTTTT

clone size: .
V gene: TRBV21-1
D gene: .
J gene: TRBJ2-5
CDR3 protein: CASSLLTGDQETQYF
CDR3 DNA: TGTGCCAGCAGCCTCCTGACAGGGGACCAAGAGACCCAGTACTTC

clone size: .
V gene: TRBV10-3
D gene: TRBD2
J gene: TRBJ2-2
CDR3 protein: CAISDLHRGAGELFF
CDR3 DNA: TGTGCCATCAGTGACCTACATCGGGGGGCCGGGGAGCTGTTTTTT

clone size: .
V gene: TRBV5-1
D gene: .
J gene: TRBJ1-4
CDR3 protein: CASSPTGFTNEKLFF
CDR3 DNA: TGCGCCAGCAGTCCCACAGGGTTCACTAATGAAAAACTGTTTTTT

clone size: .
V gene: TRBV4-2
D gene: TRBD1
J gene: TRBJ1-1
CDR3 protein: CASSQLSDRANTEAFF
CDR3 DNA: TGTGCCAGCAGCCAACTTTCGGACAGGGCGAACACTGAAGCTTTCTTT

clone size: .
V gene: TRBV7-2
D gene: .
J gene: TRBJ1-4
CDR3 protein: CAVPDRGEGRGEKLFF
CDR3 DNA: TGTGCCGTACCCGATAGGGGGGAGGGCCGGGGTGAAAAACTGTTTTTT

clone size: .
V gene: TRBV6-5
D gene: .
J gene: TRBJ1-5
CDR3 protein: CASSPPHGSQHF
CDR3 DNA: TGTGCCAGCAGTCCCCCCCATGGGTCCCAGCATTTT